This T cell receptor beta chain was recovered during a study of early stage breast cancer tumors. In the study overall: Invasive lobular carcinomas made up about 35% of the 12 ER+/PR+/HER2- tumors.

Each sample had two DNA replicates, roughly 0.5 ug blood or roughly 1.4 ug tissue. TCRdb's copy holds only in-frame clones and misses some; the assay was immunoSEQ multiplex PCR. The sample holds about 70,000 clones, 75% to 90% seen once. This clone occurred a few times. Its antigen remains unknown. Other DNA sequences from this sample encode an identical CDR3 as well. Study conclusions and caveats: Enriched TCRB sequences shared across patients were mostly commonly generated sequences.

The CDR3 covers 15 residues. CDR1 MNHEY and CDR2 SVGAGI come from the germline V gene. The V end was cut by 0 bases, the J end by 0 bases, with 8 bases between. This TCR came from a person aged 40 to 49 with breast cancer. Input material: blood. The V gene is TRBV6-5, the J gene TRBJ1-1; D unclear. CDR3: CASSYSGVLNTEAFF. In DNA form, the CDR3 reads TGTGCCAGCAGTTACTCGGGAGTCTTGAACACTGAAGCTTTCTTT.